The T cell receptor beta chain under discussion was sequenced for a study of human T cells and chemical hapten exposure. TCRdb re-derived calls from the RACE reads in MiXCR, one entry per CDR3 protein. The data contain 150,000 to 200,000 distinct CDR3 sequences, 25% to 35% of them seen just once; the ten biggest clones take up 2.1%. Time point of the sample: patch test 3, about 24 weeks after DPC sensitization. Specified treatment: therapeutic diphenylcyclopropenone sensitization with weekly scalp DPC. Sequenced material: whole blood, taken in connection with sensitization to the hapten diphenylcyclopropenone (DPC). This clonotype was obtained from a woman aged 18-29 years with alopecia areata. Some clones in this sample may be carry-over from other donors' samples.

DNA of the CDR3: TGCAGCGCCGTCTGGGGGCAAGAGACCCAGTACTTC. It is translated as CSAVWGQETQYF. The V gene is TRBV29-1, the J gene TRBJ2-5; D may be TRBD1 or TRBD2 (5 bases each). This CDR3 has 12 amino acids. V was trimmed by 7 bases and J by 2 bases, leaving 11 bases between them. Germline loops: CDR1 SQVTM, CDR2 ANQGSEA.